Below are 8 T cell receptor beta chains sequenced from a single sample in a study of blood T cell repertoires in COVID-19. TCRdb's table, derived via immunoSEQ multiplex PCR, lists solely in-frame clones and lacks some. In the table there are tens of thousands of clones, about nine tenths of which are singletons. The sequencing input was peripheral blood. These receptors originate from a woman older than 75 with active or convalescent COVID-19.

The rearrangement links TRBV6-5 to TRBJ1-1; 9 bases are shared with TRBD1. This CDR3 comprises 14 residues. The V gene end was trimmed by 8 bases and the J gene end by 5 bases; junction bases not matched to a gene: 9. From germline, CDR1 is MNHEY and CDR2 SVGAGI. In nucleotides, the CDR3 is TGTGCCAGCGGGGACAGGGACCGGAAAACTGAAGCTTTCTTT. Amino acids: CASGDRDRKTEAFF.

The chain couples TRBV4-3 to TRBJ2-3, with TRBD2 identical over 8 bases. V was clipped by 3 bases and J by 6 bases; unmatched bases: 8. The CDR3 has 15 amino acids. The germline V gene has CDR1 LGHNA and CDR2 YSLEER. The DNA for the CDR3 is TGCGCCAGCAGCCAGGGGGGTAGCGGGGTGGATACGCAGTATTTT. Amino acid sequence: CASSQGGSGVDTQYF.

This sequence joins TRBV6-2 or TRBV6-3 and TRBJ2-1; the match to TRBD2 covers 11 bases. The CDR3 sequence is 17 residues long. Per germline, CDR1 MNHEY and CDR2 SVGEGT. Losses at the gene ends were 6 bases for V and 7 bases for J; bases not matched to a gene: 14. Here the CDR3 DNA reads TGTGCCAGCAGCTATTACCCGCCGACTAGCGGGGTAAATGAGCAGTTCTTC. This translates into CASSYYPPTSGVNEQFF.

The genes are TRBV2 and TRBJ1-3, with D perhaps matching TRBD1 (5 bases). Germline loops: CDR1 SNHLY, CDR2 FYNNEI. The CDR3 totals 13 residues. Trimming took 4 bases from V and 3 from J, leaving 7 bases between them. The CDR3 loop reads CASSGQLGNTIYF. CDR3 in DNA: TGTGCCAGCAGTGGACAGCTTGGAAACACCATATATTTT.

The chain has TRBV7-2 and TRBJ2-2, with 10 nucleotides matching TRBD1. This CDR3 is 16 amino acids long. The germline V gene has CDR1 SGHTA and CDR2 FQGNSA. Trimming at V came to 5 bases and at J to 5 bases, leaving 8 bases not matched to a gene. The CDR3 region is CASSETGGWSTGELFF. The DNA of the CDR3 is TGTGCCAGCAGCGAGACAGGGGGCTGGAGTACCGGGGAGCTGTTTTTT.

This clone turned up a few times. The chain is built from TRBV9 and TRBJ2-5, with a possible D match to TRBD1 (6 bases). The CDR3 extends over 15 amino acids. Trimming cost V 4 bases and J 4 bases, with 17 bases left between them. Germline CDR1 reads SGDLS; CDR2 reads YYNGEE. CDR3 region: CASSPLGLQGETQYF. As DNA, the CDR3 is TGTGCCAGCAGCCCGTTGGGGCTACAGGGAGAGACCCAGTACTTC.

This chain links TRBV29-1 with TRBJ2-5; 8 bases map to TRBD2. The CDR3 spans 14 residues. With 4 bases clipped from V and 2 bases from J, the junction kept 6 bases outside the gene matches. In germline, CDR1 is SQVTM, CDR2 ANQGSEA. Here the CDR3 DNA reads TGCAGCGTTGTACCCGGGGGGGCGCAAGAGACCCAGTACTTC. It codes for CSVVPGGAQETQYF.

This clone was counted a single time. This chain links TRBV27 with TRBJ1-1, with 11 bases identical to TRBD1. The germline gives CDR1 MNHEY, CDR2 SMNVEV (reference sequence). The CDR3 loop spans 13 amino acids. With 5 bases clipped from V and 10 bases from J, the junction kept 6 bases outside the gene matches. The CDR3 DNA reads TGTGCCAGCAGTGCCGGGACAGGGGGGGGAGCTTTCTTT. It codes for CASSAGTGGGAFF.